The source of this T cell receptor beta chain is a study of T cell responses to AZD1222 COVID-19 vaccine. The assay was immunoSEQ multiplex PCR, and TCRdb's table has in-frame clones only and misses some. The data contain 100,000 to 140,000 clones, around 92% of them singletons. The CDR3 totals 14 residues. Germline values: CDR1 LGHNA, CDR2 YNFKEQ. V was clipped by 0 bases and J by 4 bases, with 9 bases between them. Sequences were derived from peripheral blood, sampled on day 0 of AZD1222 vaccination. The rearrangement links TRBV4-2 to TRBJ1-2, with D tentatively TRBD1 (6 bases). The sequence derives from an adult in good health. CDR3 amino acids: CASSQDRGAYGYTF. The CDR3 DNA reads TGTGCCAGCAGCCAAGATCGGGGGGCCTATGGCTACACCTTC.